Below, 3 T cell receptor beta chains from the same sample are listed, as sequenced in a study of post-analysis software for immune sequencing data. Whole-study results and caveats: In patients, roughly 5 TRBV segments were more frequent than in controls, with TRBV5-6, TRBV5-1 and TRBV20-1 among them.

cDNA libraries for TCR beta contained unique molecular identifiers. TCRdb ran MiXCR on the PCR reads and lists one entry per CDR3 protein. The table lists hundreds of thousands of distinct CDR3 sequences, roughly 30% of them singletons, with approximately 0.55% in the top ten. Their cognate antigens are unknown. The source material was blood. These receptors were taken from a girl aged 5-17 years with multiple sclerosis.

This rearrangement joins TRBV11-2 to TRBJ2-5; 9 nucleotides line up with TRBD1. The CDR3 covers 16 residues. V shed 2 bases and J 5 bases; nucleotides not matched to a gene: 9. Germline V gene data show CDR1 as SGHAT and CDR2 as FQNNGV. CDR3 nucleotides: TGTGCCAGCAGCTTATCGGGAGGACAGGGGTGGGAGACCCAGTACTTC. This sequence encodes CASSLSGGQGWETQYF. Filled out from reference TRBV11-2 and TRBJ2-5, the complete variable domain reads EAGVAQSPRYKIIEKRQSVAFWCNPISGHATLYWYQQILGQGPKLLIQFQNNGVVDDSQLPKDRFSAERLKGVDSTLKIQPAKLEDSAVYLCASSLSGGQGWETQYFGPGTRLLVL.

There are many counts of this clonotype. V gene TRBV29-1 combines with J gene TRBJ2-1; no clear D. This CDR3 is 14 amino acids long. Germline V gene lookup returns CDR1 SQVTM and CDR2 ANQGSEA. Trimming removed 6 bases from V and 0 bases from J, with 12 bases in between. The chain's CDR3 is CSVRRHSSYNEQFF. The CDR3 DNA is TGCAGCGTAAGAAGGCATAGCTCCTACAATGAGCAGTTCTTC.

This chain links TRBV5-5 with TRBJ2-7, with TRBD2 identical over 13 bases. The V gene end was trimmed by 4 bases and the J gene end by 5 bases; junction bases not matched to a gene: 9. Per the germline V gene, CDR1 is SGHKS and CDR2 is YYEKEE (reference sequence). CDR3 length equals 16 residues. The CDR3 spells CASSPGLAGWGDEQYF. The CDR3 nucleotides are TGTGCCAGCAGCCCGGGACTAGCGGGATGGGGAGACGAGCAGTACTTC.